Each of the 20 T cell receptor beta chains below was sequenced from the same sample in a study of cytotoxic CD8 clonotypes in ibrutinib-treated CLL. Using immunoSEQ multiplex PCR, the repertoire was profiled, and TCRdb retains in-frame clones only, with some absent. The sample shows under 35,000 clones, over 55% of them seen only once. The material was PBMCs, obtained after 24 months of ibrutinib treatment. All receptors derive from a human donor with chronic lymphocytic leukemia.

J is TRBJ1-1 and V is TRBV18; no firm D call. The germline CDR1 and CDR2 sequences are KGHSH and LQKENI. CDR3 length: 14 residues. The V end was cut by 3 bases, the J end by 0 bases, with 8 bases between. CDR3 protein: CASSPAIMNTEAFF. CDR3 in DNA: TGTGCCAGCTCACCGGCCATTATGAACACTGAAGCTTTCTTT.

The rearrangement links TRBV19 to TRBJ1-1; TRBD1 might be the D (5 bases). The CDR3 is made up of 14 amino acids. Trimming left V 5 bases short and J 5 bases short, with 15 bases between. Germline V CDR1 and CDR2: LNHDA, SQIVND (reference sequence). The CDR3 coding sequence is TGTGCCAGTAGTTTTGACGGGGGAGGAACTGAAGCTTTCTTT. It encodes CASSFDGGGTEAFF.

This sequence joins TRBV4-1 and TRBJ1-2; D is uncertain. V lost 7 bases and J lost 6, with 21 bases in between. Looked up from germline, CDR1 is MGHRA and CDR2 is YSYEKL. The CDR3 is 15 amino acids. For the CDR3, the DNA is TGCGCCAGCACCAAACACCCGAGGTATGGGGATGGCTACACCTTC. Its translation is CASTKHPRYGDGYTF.

The CDR3 DNA reads as TGTGCCAGCAGCTTCCCAGGACAGGGCTACGAGCAGTACTTC. It is translated as CASSFPGQGYEQYF. The rearrangement links TRBV7-9 to TRBJ2-7; 8 bases match TRBD1. Germline values: CDR1 SEHNR, CDR2 FQNEAQ (reference sequence). This CDR3 spans 14 amino acids. V shed 3 bases and J 3 bases; nucleotides not matched to a gene: 4.

This rearrangement joins TRBV30 to TRBJ2-7, with a weak D call TRBD2 (6 bases). Between the trimmed V and J ends, which lost 0 bases and 7 bases, there was a span of 13 bases. The CDR3 runs to 13 residues. Germline V CDR1 and CDR2: GTSNPN, SVGIG (reference sequence). CDR3 sequence reads: CAWSVMAAGEQYF. The CDR3 DNA reads as TGTGCCTGGAGTGTTATGGCCGCGGGGGAGCAGTACTTC.

This clone has just a few counts. The same CDR3 also results from other DNA sequences found in this sample. The genes are TRBV5-1 and TRBJ1-1; D gene uncertain. V gave up 0 bases and J gave up 1 base, with 10 bases separating them. The CDR3 runs to 15 residues. Germline loops: CDR1 SGHRS, CDR2 YFSETQ. CDR3 in DNA: TGCGCCAGCAGCTTGGGCCTGCTAGGGAACACTGAAGCTTTCTTT. Translating gives CASSLGLLGNTEAFF.

The genes are TRBV21-1 and TRBJ1-5. TRBV21-1 is a known pseudogene. The CDR3 extends over 13 amino acids. The CDR3 DNA is TGTGCCAGCCGTACAAGTCACAGTGGAGCCCAGCATTTT. Amino acid sequence: CASRTSHSGAQHF.

V is TRBV14 and J is TRBJ2-7; 8 positions agree with TRBD1. Per the germline V gene, CDR1 is SGHDN and CDR2 is FVKESK. The CDR3 contains 15 residues. After removal of 0 bases from V and 7 bases from J, the junction contained 8 bases not matched to a gene. DNA for the CDR3: TGTGCCAGCAGCCAAGATCCAGGGGGCTGGGGAGAGCAGTACTTC. Translated: CASSQDPGGWGEQYF.

The chain has TRBV6-1 and TRBJ1-3; no reliable D call. V was trimmed by 4 bases and J by 0 bases, leaving 13 bases between them. Germline CDR1 and CDR2: MNHNS and SASEGT. The CDR3 is 16 amino acids. Here the CDR3 reads CASSAWPVPSGNTIYF. In nucleotides, the CDR3 is TGTGCCAGCAGTGCATGGCCCGTCCCCTCTGGAAACACCATATATTTT.

The rearrangement links TRBV5-6 to TRBJ2-7; 7 bases fit TRBD1. Trimming at V came to 4 bases and at J to 4 bases, leaving 11 bases not matched to a gene. This CDR3 spans 15 amino acids. CDR1 is SGHDT and CDR2 is YYEEEE in the germline V gene. CDR3 DNA: TGTGCCAGCAGCAACAGGGGACCGTTCGTGTACGAGCAGTACTTC. Translating it yields CASSNRGPFVYEQYF.

This clone came up a few times. V and J are TRBV30 and TRBJ2-7, with TRBD2 matching over 8 bases. Germline assignment: CDR1 GTSNPN and CDR2 SVGIG (reference sequence). The ends lost 8 bases at V and 4 bases at J; junction bases unmatched: 10. The CDR3 runs 13 residues. The CDR3 nucleotides read TGTGCCCGTAGTAACGGGGGGGTATACGAGCAGTACTTC. Amino acids: CARSNGGVYEQYF.

V usage is TRBV5-1 and J usage is TRBJ1-1, with a weak D call TRBD1 (5 bases). The V and J ends lost 4 bases and 1 base respectively, with 14 bases between them. In germline, CDR1 is SGHRS, CDR2 YFSETQ. CDR3 length: 15 amino acids. CDR3 sequence: CASSPKEGRNTEAFF. CDR3 nucleotide sequence: TGCGCCAGCAGCCCTAAGGAGGGGCGGAACACTGAAGCTTTCTTT.

The chain has TRBV11-3 and TRBJ2-1; tentative D call: TRBD1 (6 bases). This CDR3 comprises 15 residues. Germline CDR1 SGHNT, CDR2 YENEEA. V lost 1 base and J lost 8, with 15 bases in between. CDR3 residues: CASSLGGTRVYEQFF. The CDR3 DNA reads as TGTGCCAGCAGCTTAGGGGGGACAAGGGTCTATGAGCAGTTCTTC.

A few counts support this clone. The chain couples TRBV6-5 to TRBJ1-2; TRBD1 aligns across 7 bases. V was pared by 7 bases and J by 4 bases, with 3 bases of the junction left unmatched. Germline V CDR1 and CDR2: MNHEY, SVGAGI. CDR3 length equals 12 residues. The DNA for the CDR3 is TGTGCCAGCAAAGGGGGCAGCTATGGCTACACCTTC. It specifies CASKGGSYGYTF.

The rearrangement joins TRBV11-3 to TRBJ1-1; D is undetermined. The CDR3 runs to 15 residues. Trimming pared 1 base from V and 5 bases from J, leaving 14 bases between. Germline CDR1 and CDR2: SGHNT and YENEEA. CDR3 protein: CASSLGGQGGTEAFF. The CDR3 nucleotides are TGTGCCAGCAGCTTAGGTGGTCAAGGTGGGACTGAAGCTTTCTTT.

The chain combines TRBV30 with TRBJ2-2; D gene unclear. CDR3 length: 13 amino acids. Germline lookup yields CDR1 GTSNPN and CDR2 SVGIG (reference sequence). V lost 2 bases and J 6 bases, leaving 10 bases between the germline ends. The CDR3 nucleotides read TGTGCCTGGAGTCCGGCGCGAGCCGGGGAGCTGTTTTTT. It codes for CAWSPARAGELFF.

The chain is built from TRBV5-1 and TRBJ2-6; a possible D gene is TRBD2 (5 bases). The CDR3 is 16 amino acids. From germline, CDR1 is SGHRS and CDR2 YFSETQ. The V gene lost 0 bases and the J gene lost 1 base, with 8 bases spanning the gap. The CDR3 region is CASSLVAGSGANVLTF. The CDR3 nucleotides are TGCGCCAGCAGCTTGGTGGCGGGTTCTGGGGCCAACGTCCTGACTTTC.

This clone was detected only a few times. V and J are TRBV12-5 and TRBJ1-1; D is ambiguous. The germline gives CDR1 LGHNT, CDR2 FRNRAP. The CDR3 is made up of 17 amino acids. V shed 0 bases and J shed 3 bases, with 17 bases lying between them. CDR3 loop: CASGLVLGRRWDTEAFF. CDR3 nucleotide sequence: TGTGCTAGTGGTTTGGTACTGGGCAGGAGGTGGGACACTGAAGCTTTCTTT. Combining the CDR3 with reference TRBV12-5 and TRBJ1-1 gives the whole variable domain DARVTQTPRHKVTEMGQEVTMRCQPILGHNTVFWYRQTMMQGLELLAYFRNRAPLDDSGMPKDRFSAEMPDATLATLKIQPSEPRDSAVYFCASGLVLGRRWDTEAFFGQGTRLTVV.

The rearrangement uses TRBV9 and TRBJ2-5; 9 nucleotides match TRBD1. The CDR3 totals 16 residues. Germline V CDR1 and CDR2: SGDLS, YYNGEE. V shed 4 bases and J 5 bases; nucleotides not matched to a gene: 12. The CDR3 bases are TGTGCCAGCAGCCCAGTGACAGGGGGGATCGGCGAGACCCAGTACTTC. It is translated as CASSPVTGGIGETQYF.

The chain links TRBV28 to TRBJ1-2; no reliable D call. The germline V gene has CDR1 MDHEN and CDR2 SYDVKM. The V end lost 7 bases, the J end lost 6 bases, and 18 bases lay between the germline ends. The CDR3 length is 14 residues. CDR3 amino acids: CASISVGSRNGYTF. The CDR3 DNA is TGTGCCAGCATATCTGTAGGGAGCCGAAATGGCTACACCTTC.